The clone carrying this T cell receptor beta chain has more than one count but fewer than ten. The method was immunoSEQ multiplex PCR; TCRdb's version includes in-frame clones alone and lacks a portion of them. The repertoire holds 40,000 to 65,000 clones, with roughly 84% as singletons. This sample is drawn from a study of technical replicates of blood from a few donors. The V end was cut by 2 bases, the J end by 1 base, with 11 bases between. CDR3 size: 15 residues. Germline V gene lookup returns CDR1 MNHEY and CDR2 SVGAGI. The sequencing input was PBMCs. The V gene is TRBV6-5, the J gene TRBJ1-1, with D hard to call. This receptor was taken from a human donor in good health. Some clones in this sample may be carry-over from other donors' samples. CDR3 sequence reads: CASSYGWLKNTEAFF. CDR3 nucleotides: TGTGCCAGCAGTTACGGTTGGCTCAAGAACACTGAAGCTTTCTTT.